Described below is a single T cell receptor (beta chain) sequence and its context. Its antigen is not known. This entry is derived from a study of cytomegalovirus exposure and HLA in healthy donors. The PCR made use of 60 Vbeta and 13 Jbeta primers. Generated by immunoSEQ multiplex PCR, the TCRdb table keeps only in-frame clones and is missing some. The table records 200,000 or so clones, around 83% of them present only once. Whole-study findings and limits: In a later analysis, specific HLA alleles were associated with approximately 17,000 TCR beta sequences at a 0.05 false discovery rate.

Germline CDR1 SGHRS, CDR2 YFSETQ. V lost 2 bases, J lost 6 bases, and 8 bases stayed unmatched. The CDR3 spans 14 residues. The gene calls are TRBV5-1 and TRBJ2-7; 7 bases match TRBD2. This receptor was identified in a woman in her forties or fifties in good health and CMV-seropositive. The source material was PBMCs. The CDR3 bases are TGCGCCAGCAGCTTATCGGTCCGCGGGGGCGAGCAGTACTTC. This codes for CASSLSVRGGEQYF.